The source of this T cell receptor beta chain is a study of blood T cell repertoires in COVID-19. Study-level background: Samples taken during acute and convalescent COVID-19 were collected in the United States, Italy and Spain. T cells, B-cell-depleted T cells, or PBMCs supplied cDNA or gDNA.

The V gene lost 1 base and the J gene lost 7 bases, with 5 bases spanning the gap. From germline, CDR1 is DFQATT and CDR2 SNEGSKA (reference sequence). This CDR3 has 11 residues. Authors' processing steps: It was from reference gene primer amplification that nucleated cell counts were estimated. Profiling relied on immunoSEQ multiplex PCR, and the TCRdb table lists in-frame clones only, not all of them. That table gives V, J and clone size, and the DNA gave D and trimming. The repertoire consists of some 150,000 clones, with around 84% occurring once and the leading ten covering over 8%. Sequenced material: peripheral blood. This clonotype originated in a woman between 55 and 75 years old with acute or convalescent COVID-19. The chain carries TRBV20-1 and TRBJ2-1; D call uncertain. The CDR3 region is CSARGANEQFF. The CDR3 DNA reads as TGCAGTGCTAGAGGGGCTAATGAGCAGTTCTTC.